These T cell receptor beta chains were read from a single sample in a study of Ad26.COV2.S vaccination and SARS-CoV-2 variants. Some clones are missing from TCRdb's copy, which holds only in-frame ones; the method was immunoSEQ multiplex PCR. The sample lists approximately 400,000 clones; roughly 81% were seen once. The material sequenced was peripheral blood, taken in a trial of Ad26.COV2.S vaccine versus placebo. The receptors come from a person between 18 and 60 years old who received the Ad26.COV2.S COVID-19 vaccine or a placebo. Both conserved end residues are part of each CDR3. D genes are given only for firm matches. Size values are once, few and many counts, or a class for expanded clones, and some rows have none.

clone_size | j_call | d_call | v_call | cdr3_aa | cdr3_nt
once | TRBJ1-6 | NA | TRBV20-1 | CSASSGLHSPLHF | TGCAGTGCTAGTTCAGGGTTGCATTCACCCCTCCACTTT
once | TRBJ2-2 | TRBD1 | TRBV6-1 | CASIEQGTGELFF | TGTGCCAGCATTGAACAGGGGACCGGGGAGCTGTTTTTT
NA | TRBJ2-7 | TRBD2 | TRBV18 | CASSPKPFLADRYEQYF | TGTGCCAGCTCACCAAAGCCATTCCTAGCGGACCGCTACGAGCAGTACTTC
NA | TRBJ2-1 | TRBD2 | TRBV29-1 | CSVAGLAGGYNEQFF | TGCAGCGTTGCGGGGTTAGCGGGGGGCTACAATGAGCAGTTCTTC
NA | TRBJ2-3 | TRBD2 | TRBV30 | CAWTPAGDTQYF | TGTGCCTGGACCCCAGCGGGGGATACGCAGTATTTT
NA | TRBJ1-5 | NA | TRBV5-8 | CASSLVSGVSNQPQHF | TGTGCCAGCAGCTTGGTATCGGGTGTTAGCAATCAGCCCCAGCATTTT
NA | TRBJ1-1 | TRBD1 | TRBV6-5 | CASRDRVNTEAFF | TGTGCCAGCAGGGACAGGGTGAACACTGAAGCTTTCTTT
NA | TRBJ2-7 | NA | TRBV10-3 | CAIGHGGGEQYF | TGTGCCATCGGTCACGGGGGCGGCGAGCAGTACTTC
once | TRBJ2-2 | NA | TRBV7-6 | CASSAARGQNTGELFF | TGTGCCAGCAGCGCCGCCCGGGGACAGAACACCGGGGAGCTGTTTTTT
NA | TRBJ2-1 | TRBD1 | TRBV7-9 | CASSLITGAEQFF | TGTGCCAGCAGCTTGATTACAGGGGCTGAGCAGTTCTTC
NA | TRBJ2-7 | TRBD1 | TRBV7-9 | CASSRTGQGKTEQYF | TGTGCCAGCAGCCGTACGGGACAGGGTAAGACCGAGCAGTACTTC
few | TRBJ2-5 | TRBD2 | TRBV6-4 | CASSVLAGDIETQYF | TGTGCCAGCAGTGTACTAGCGGGAGATATAGAGACCCAGTACTTC
NA | TRBJ2-7 | NA | TRBV4-3 | CASSQDISYEQYF | TGCGCCAGCAGCCAAGATATAAGCTACGAGCAGTACTTC
NA | TRBJ2-7 | NA | TRBV28 | CASTHGRDQVEQYF | TGTGCCAGCACCCACGGGAGAGACCAGGTCGAGCAGTACTTC
NA | TRBJ2-3 | TRBD2 | TRBV15 | CATSRASGASTDTQYF | TGTGCCACCAGCAGGGCTAGCGGTGCTAGCACAGATACGCAGTATTTT
NA | TRBJ2-5 | NA | TRBV11-3 | CASSFARDETQYF | TGTGCCAGCAGCTTCGCCAGGGATGAGACCCAGTACTTC
once | TRBJ2-1 | NA | TRBV5-1 | CASSLRTHEQFF | TGCGCCAGCAGCTTGAGAACCCATGAGCAGTTCTTC
once | TRBJ2-2 | NA | TRBV10-1 | CASSEGRWGELFF | TGCGCCAGCAGTGAGGGCCGTTGGGGGGAGCTGTTTTTT
NA | TRBJ2-1 | NA | TRBV19 | CASSNRGPYNEQFF | TGTGCCAGTAGTAATCGCGGACCCTACAATGAGCAGTTCTTC
NA | TRBJ1-2 | NA | TRBV19 | CASSPLAGDGGYTF | TGTGCCAGTAGCCCGTTGGCAGGGGACGGTGGCTACACCTTC
NA | TRBJ1-6 | TRBD1 | TRBV5-6 | CASSLTGAAGSPLHF | TGTGCCAGCAGCTTGACAGGGGCTGCCGGATCACCCCTCCACTTT
NA | TRBJ1-6 | TRBD1 | TRBV25-1 | CASSEHGQGWDSPLHF | TGTGCCAGCAGTGAACATGGACAGGGGTGGGATTCACCCCTCCACTTT
NA | TRBJ2-5 | TRBD2 | TRBV9 | CASSSEGLAETQYF | TGTGCCAGCAGCAGCGAGGGACTAGCAGAGACCCAGTACTTC
few | TRBJ1-2 | NA | TRBV3-1/TRBV3-2 | CASRSESWGYTF | TGTGCCAGCAGGAGCGAGAGCTGGGGCTACACCTTC
once | TRBJ2-3 | TRBD2 | TRBV10-3 | CATNLREGGTDTQYF | TGTGCCACCAATCTGCGGGAGGGTGGCACAGATACGCAGTATTTT
NA | TRBJ2-1 | NA | TRBV15 | CATSRGGQSNQGWGGSYNEQFF | TGTGCCACCAGCAGAGGAGGGCAGAGCAACCAGGGATGGGGAGGATCCTACAATGAGCAGTTCTTC
NA | TRBJ1-1 | NA | TRBV25-1 | CASGNRDTEAFF | TGTGCCAGCGGGAACCGGGACACTGAAGCTTTCTTT
NA | TRBJ1-1 | TRBD1 | TRBV10-3 | CAIRNGDSSYTEAFF | TGTGCCATCAGGAACGGGGACAGTAGTTACACTGAAGCTTTCTTT
NA | TRBJ2-7 | TRBD2 | TRBV7-9 | CASSLAGGLAGPYEQYF | TGTGCCAGCAGCTTAGCAGGCGGGCTAGCGGGGCCCTACGAGCAGTACTTC
NA | TRBJ2-1 | TRBD2 | TRBV15 | CATSRAFEREDSYNEQFF | TGTGCCACCAGCAGAGCGTTCGAGCGGGAGGATTCCTACAATGAGCAGTTCTTC
once | TRBJ2-7 | NA | TRBV18 | CASSPDSGEQYF | TGTGCCAGCTCACCGGACTCGGGGGAGCAGTACTTC
NA | TRBJ1-5 | NA | TRBV19 | CASSIVAYQPQHF | TGTGCCAGTAGTATAGTTGCGTATCAGCCCCAGCATTTT
NA | TRBJ1-3 | NA | TRBV6-5 | CASRPPGSGNTIYF | TGTGCCAGCAGGCCTCCGGGATCTGGAAACACCATATATTTT
once | TRBJ2-7 | NA | TRBV11-2 | CASSLEPGTGYEQYF | TGTGCCAGCAGCTTAGAACCAGGGACGGGATACGAGCAGTACTTC
NA | TRBJ2-5 | NA | TRBV30 | CAWSAQETQYF | TGTGCCTGGAGTGCTCAAGAGACCCAGTACTTC
NA | TRBJ1-4 | NA | TRBV5-1 | CASSAGRTRTTNEKLFF | TGCGCCAGCAGCGCGGGACGGACCCGAACAACTAATGAAAAACTGTTTTTT
NA | TRBJ2-1 | TRBD1 | TRBV5-1 | CASSLAQGANNEQFF | TGCGCCAGCAGCTTGGCTCAGGGGGCCAACAATGAGCAGTTCTTC
NA | TRBJ1-1 | NA | TRBV18 | CASSPPGKGDTEAFF | TGTGCCAGCTCACCACCGGGGAAAGGGGACACTGAAGCTTTCTTT
few | TRBJ2-5 | TRBD2 | TRBV10-3 | CAISREGSGGRETQYF | TGTGCCATCTCCCGAGAGGGCAGCGGGGGACGTGAGACCCAGTACTTC
NA | TRBJ2-5 | TRBD1 | TRBV5-4 | CASSLLSGQGQETQYF | TGTGCCAGCAGCCTCCTATCGGGACAGGGACAAGAGACCCAGTACTTC
NA | TRBJ1-4 | TRBD1 | TRBV5-1 | CASSFGQATNEKLFF | TGCGCCAGCAGCTTCGGACAGGCAACTAATGAAAAACTGTTTTTT
few | TRBJ1-1 | NA | TRBV7-2 | CASSLGLGTTEAFF | TGTGCCAGCAGCTTAGGTCTTGGGACCACTGAAGCTTTCTTT
once | TRBJ2-2 | TRBD1 | TRBV28 | CASILTGGPGTGELFF | TGTGCCAGCATTCTGACAGGGGGCCCGGGAACCGGGGAGCTGTTTTTT
NA | TRBJ1-2 | TRBD1 | TRBV6-1 | CASSDDRGYGYTF | TGTGCCAGCAGTGACGACAGGGGCTATGGCTACACCTTC
NA | TRBJ1-1 | NA | TRBV30 | CAWSVNTLNTEAFF | TGTGCCTGGAGTGTCAACACCCTGAACACTGAAGCTTTCTTT